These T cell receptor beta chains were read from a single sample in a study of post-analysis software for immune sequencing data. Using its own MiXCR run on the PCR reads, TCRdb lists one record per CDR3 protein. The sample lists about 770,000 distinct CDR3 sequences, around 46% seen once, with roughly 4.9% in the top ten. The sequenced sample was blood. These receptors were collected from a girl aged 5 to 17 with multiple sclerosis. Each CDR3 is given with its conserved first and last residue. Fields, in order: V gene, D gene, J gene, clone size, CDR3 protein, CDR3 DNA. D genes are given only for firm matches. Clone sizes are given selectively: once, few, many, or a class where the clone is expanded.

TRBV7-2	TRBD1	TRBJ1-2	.	CASSVNTGVYGYTF	TGTGCCAGCAGTGTAAATACAGGGGTCTATGGCTACACCTTC
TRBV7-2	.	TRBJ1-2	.	CASSPGAGYYGYTF	TGTGCCAGCAGCCCTGGGGCAGGGTACTATGGCTACACCTTC
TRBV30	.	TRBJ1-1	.	CAWSPNPYTEAFF	TGTGCCTGGAGTCCGAACCCTTACACTGAAGCTTTCTTT
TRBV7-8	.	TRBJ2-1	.	CASSWARSYNEQFF	TGTGCCAGCAGCTGGGCCAGGTCCTACAATGAGCAGTTCTTC
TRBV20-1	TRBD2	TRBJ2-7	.	CSARDRAGGPDEQYF	TGCAGTGCTAGAGATCGAGCGGGAGGTCCCGACGAGCAGTACTTC
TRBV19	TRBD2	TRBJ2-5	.	CASSIETSVETQYF	TGTGCCAGTAGTATAGAGACTAGCGTGGAGACCCAGTACTTC
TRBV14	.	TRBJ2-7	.	CATSDKTYEQYF	TGTGCCACCTCCGACAAGACCTACGAGCAGTACTTC
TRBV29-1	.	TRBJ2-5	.	CSAEEMGRGETQYF	TGCAGCGCGGAAGAAATGGGACGAGGAGAGACCCAGTACTTC
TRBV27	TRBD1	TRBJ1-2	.	CASSVTGGSNYGYTF	TGTGCCAGCAGTGTAACAGGGGGATCTAACTATGGCTACACCTTC
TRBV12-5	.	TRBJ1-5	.	CASGLVPQNQPQHF	TGTGCTAGTGGTTTGGTACCCCAGAATCAGCCCCAGCATTTT
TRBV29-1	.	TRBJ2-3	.	CSVHSTGASDTQYF	TGCAGCGTCCACTCGACGGGGGCTTCAGATACGCAGTATTTT
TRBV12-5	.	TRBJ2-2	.	CASGFQSGTGELFF	TGTGCTAGTGGTTTCCAGAGCGGGACCGGGGAGCTGTTTTTT
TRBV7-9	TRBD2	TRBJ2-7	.	CASSARTSGNFYEQYF	TGTGCCAGCAGCGCAAGGACTAGCGGCAACTTCTACGAGCAGTACTTC
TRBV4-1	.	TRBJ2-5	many	CASSQEAYQETQYF	TGCGCCAGCAGCCAAGAGGCTTACCAAGAGACCCAGTACTTC
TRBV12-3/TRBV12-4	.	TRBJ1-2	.	CASSLGPGTGYTF	TGTGCCAGCAGTTTAGGCCCAGGGACCGGCTACACCTTC
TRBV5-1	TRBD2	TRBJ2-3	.	CASSLSLLAGASTDTQYF	TGCGCCAGCAGCTTAAGCCTTTTAGCGGGCGCTAGCACAGATACGCAGTATTTT
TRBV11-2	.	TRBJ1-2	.	CASSSTGEYGYTF	TGTGCCAGCAGCTCGACAGGAGAGTATGGCTACACCTTC
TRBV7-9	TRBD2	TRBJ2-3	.	CASSHRTSGSMQYF	TGTGCCAGCAGCCATCGGACTAGCGGGAGTATGCAGTATTTT
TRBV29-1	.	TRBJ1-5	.	CSVQGGTNQPQHF	TGCAGCGTCCAAGGGGGGACGAATCAGCCCCAGCATTTT
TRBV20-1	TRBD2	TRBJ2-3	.	CSASPSGRTQGLTTDTQYF	TGCAGTGCTAGTCCGAGCGGGAGAACTCAGGGTCTAACCACAGATACGCAGTATTTT
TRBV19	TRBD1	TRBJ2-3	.	CASSIQRTGVDTQYF	TGTGCCAGTAGTATCCAACGGACAGGGGTCGATACGCAGTATTTT
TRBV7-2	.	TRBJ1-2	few	CASSLAPGAINYGYTF	TGTGCCAGCAGCTTAGCCCCAGGGGCCATAAACTATGGCTACACCTTC
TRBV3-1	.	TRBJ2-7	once	CASSPGNGGEQYF	TGTGCCAGCAGCCCAGGGAATGGAGGCGAGCAGTACTTC
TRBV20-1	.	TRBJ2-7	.	CSAPGGFLYEQYF	TGCAGTGCTCCTGGAGGGTTTCTCTACGAGCAGTACTTC
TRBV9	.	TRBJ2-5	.	CASSAEGSTQETQYF	TGTGCCAGCAGCGCAGAGGGATCCACTCAAGAGACCCAGTACTTC
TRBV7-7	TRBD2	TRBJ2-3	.	CASSPGVASGRDTQYF	TGTGCTAGCAGCCCTGGGGTGGCTAGCGGGAGGGATACGCAGTATTTT
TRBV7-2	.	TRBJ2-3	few	CASSPHLSTDTQYF	TGTGCCAGCAGCCCCCATCTAAGCACAGATACGCAGTATTTT
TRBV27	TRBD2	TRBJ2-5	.	CASSLGLDGGTQYF	TGTGCCAGCAGTTTGGGACTAGACGGGGGGACCCAGTACTTC
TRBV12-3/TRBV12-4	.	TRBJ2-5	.	CASTLGRESEETQYF	TGTGCCAGCACCCTAGGACGGGAGAGTGAAGAGACCCAGTACTTC
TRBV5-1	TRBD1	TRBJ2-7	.	CASSPNRDRGLQYF	TGCGCCAGCAGCCCTAACCGGGACAGGGGGTTGCAGTACTTC
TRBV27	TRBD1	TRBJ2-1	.	CASSRIGDRGSNEQFF	TGTGCCAGCAGCCGCATTGGGGACAGGGGGTCCAATGAGCAGTTCTTC
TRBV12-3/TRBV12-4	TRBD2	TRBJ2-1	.	CASSLGAGLAGQHEQFF	TGTGCCAGCAGTTTAGGGGCCGGACTAGCGGGGCAACATGAGCAGTTCTTC
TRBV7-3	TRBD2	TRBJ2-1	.	CASSPPSAGLASNERFF	TGTGCCAGCAGCCCACCCAGCGCGGGACTAGCTTCCAATGAGCGGTTCTTC
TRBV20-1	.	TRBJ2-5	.	CSARDRAARETQYF	TGCAGTGCTAGAGATCGTGCAGCCCGAGAGACCCAGTACTTC
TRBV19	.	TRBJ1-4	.	CASSTGSTNEKLFF	TGTGCCAGCTCGACAGGTTCAACTAATGAAAAACTGTTTTTT
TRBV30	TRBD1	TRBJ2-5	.	CAWSMVMFFGTGKEETQYF	TGTGCCTGGAGTATGGTAATGTTCTTTGGGACAGGGAAAGAAGAGACCCAGTACTTC
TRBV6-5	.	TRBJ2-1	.	CASSFGAGSWTYNEQFF	TGTGCCAGCAGTTTTGGAGCAGGGAGTTGGACCTACAATGAGCAGTTCTTC
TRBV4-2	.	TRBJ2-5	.	CASSQDALGETQYF	TGTGCCAGCAGCCAAGATGCCCTGGGAGAGACCCAGTACTTC
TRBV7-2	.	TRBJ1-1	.	CASSREPMNTEAFF	TGTGCCAGCAGCCGAGAGCCAATGAACACTGAAGCTTTCTTT
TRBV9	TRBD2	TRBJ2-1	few	CASSVSVGRVDEQFF	TGTGCCAGCAGCGTATCTGTCGGGAGGGTGGATGAGCAGTTCTTC
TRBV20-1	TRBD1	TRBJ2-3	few	CSARDRRQGADTQYF	TGCAGTGCTAGAGATCGGCGACAGGGGGCAGATACGCAGTATTTT
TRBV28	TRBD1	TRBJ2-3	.	CASRITGAAPTDTQYF	TGTGCCAGCAGGATTACAGGGGCGGCTCCCACAGATACGCAGTATTTT
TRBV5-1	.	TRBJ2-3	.	CASRGARADTQYF	TGCGCCAGCAGGGGGGCGAGGGCAGATACGCAGTATTTT
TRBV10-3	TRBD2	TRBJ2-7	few	CAISGGGVDYEQYF	TGTGCCATCAGTGGGGGAGGGGTGGACTACGAGCAGTACTTC
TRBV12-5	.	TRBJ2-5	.	CASGLSGEETQYF	TGTGCTAGTGGTTTGTCAGGGGAAGAGACCCAGTACTTC
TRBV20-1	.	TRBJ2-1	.	CSADSRQAALNEQFF	TGCAGTGCTGACTCCCGGCAGGCGGCCCTCAATGAGCAGTTCTTC
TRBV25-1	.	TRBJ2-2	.	CASSGIGTHYTGELFF	TGTGCCAGCAGTGGTATAGGGACCCACTACACCGGGGAGCTGTTTTTT
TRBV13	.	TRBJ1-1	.	CASSLSAGGEAFF	TGTGCCAGCAGCTTATCGGCTGGGGGTGAAGCTTTCTTT
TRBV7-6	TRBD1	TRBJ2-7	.	CASSRTGGGYEQYF	TGTGCCAGCAGCCGGACAGGGGGCGGCTACGAGCAGTACTTC
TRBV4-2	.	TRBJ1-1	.	CASSQVGMEAFF	TGTGCCAGCAGCCAAGTGGGTATGGAAGCTTTCTTT
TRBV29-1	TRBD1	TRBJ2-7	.	CSAQKGQGRYNEQYF	TGCAGCGCTCAGAAAGGACAGGGTCGCTACAATGAGCAGTACTTC
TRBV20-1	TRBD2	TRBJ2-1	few	CSATSLSGSMDEQFF	TGCAGTGCTACCTCCCTTAGCGGGAGTATGGATGAGCAGTTCTTC
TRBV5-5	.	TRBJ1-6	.	CASSLDPRTHSPLHF	TGTGCCAGCAGCTTGGATCCCAGGACTCATTCACCCCTCCACTTT